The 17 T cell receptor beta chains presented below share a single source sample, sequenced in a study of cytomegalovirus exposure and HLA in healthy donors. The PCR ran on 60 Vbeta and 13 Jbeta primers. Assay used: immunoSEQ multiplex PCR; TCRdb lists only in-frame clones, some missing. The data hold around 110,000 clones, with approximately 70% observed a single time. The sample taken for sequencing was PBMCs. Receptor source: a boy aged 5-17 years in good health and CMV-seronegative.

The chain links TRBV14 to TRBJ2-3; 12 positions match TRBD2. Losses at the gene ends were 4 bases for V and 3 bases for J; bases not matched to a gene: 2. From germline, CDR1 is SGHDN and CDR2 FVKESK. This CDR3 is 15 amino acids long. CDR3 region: CASSLGTSGTDTQYF. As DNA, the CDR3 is TGTGCCAGCAGCCTCGGGACTAGCGGGACAGATACGCAGTATTTT.

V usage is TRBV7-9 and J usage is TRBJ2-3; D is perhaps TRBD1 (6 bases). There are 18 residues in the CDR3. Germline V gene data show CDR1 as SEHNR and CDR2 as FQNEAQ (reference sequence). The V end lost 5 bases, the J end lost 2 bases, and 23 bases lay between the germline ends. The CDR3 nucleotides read TGTGCCAGCAGCCATACAGGGTATTATCAAGCCTCCACAGATACGCAGTATTTT. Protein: CASSHTGYYQASTDTQYF.

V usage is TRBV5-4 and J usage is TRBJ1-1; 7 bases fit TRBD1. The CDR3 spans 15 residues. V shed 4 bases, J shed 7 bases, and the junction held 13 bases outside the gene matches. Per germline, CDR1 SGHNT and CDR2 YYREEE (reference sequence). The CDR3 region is CASSPTGIPSSEAFF. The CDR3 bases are TGTGCCAGCAGCCCGACAGGGATTCCGTCCAGTGAAGCTTTCTTT.

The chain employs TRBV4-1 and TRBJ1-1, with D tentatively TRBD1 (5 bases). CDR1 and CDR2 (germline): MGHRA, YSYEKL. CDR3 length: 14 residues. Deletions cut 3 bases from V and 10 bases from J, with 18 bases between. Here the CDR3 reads CASSHPIGGVGAFF. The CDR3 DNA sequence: TGCGCCAGCAGCCACCCTATTGGGGGGGTGGGAGCTTTCTTT.

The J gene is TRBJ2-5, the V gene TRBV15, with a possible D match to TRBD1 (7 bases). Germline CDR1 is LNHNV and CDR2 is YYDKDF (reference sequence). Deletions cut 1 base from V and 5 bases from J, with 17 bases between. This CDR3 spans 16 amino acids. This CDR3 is CATSRALEGAGETQYF. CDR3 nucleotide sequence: TGTGCCACCAGCAGAGCACTGGAGGGGGCTGGGGAGACCCAGTACTTC.

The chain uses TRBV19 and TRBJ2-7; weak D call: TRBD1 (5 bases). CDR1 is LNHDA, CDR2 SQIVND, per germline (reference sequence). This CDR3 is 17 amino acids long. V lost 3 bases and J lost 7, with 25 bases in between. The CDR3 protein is CASSIFGRGRNLGEQYF. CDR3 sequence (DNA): TGTGCCAGTAGTATTTTCGGAAGGGGCCGGAACCTCGGGGAGCAGTACTTC.

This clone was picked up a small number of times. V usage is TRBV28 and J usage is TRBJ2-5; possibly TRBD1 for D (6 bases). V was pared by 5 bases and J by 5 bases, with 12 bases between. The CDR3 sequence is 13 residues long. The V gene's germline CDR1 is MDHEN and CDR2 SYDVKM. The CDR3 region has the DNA TGTGCCAGCAGTCCCCAGGGGCAGGAGACCCAGTACTTC. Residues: CASSPQGQETQYF.

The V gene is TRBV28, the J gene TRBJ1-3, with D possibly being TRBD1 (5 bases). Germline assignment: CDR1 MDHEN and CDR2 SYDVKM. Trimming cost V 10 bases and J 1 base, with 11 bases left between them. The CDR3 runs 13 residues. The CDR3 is CATGRTSGNTIYF. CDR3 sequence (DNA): TGTGCCACCGGGCGGACATCTGGAAACACCATATATTTT. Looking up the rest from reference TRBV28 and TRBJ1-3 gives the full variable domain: DVKVTQSSRYLVKRTGEKVFLECVQDMDHENMFWYRQDPGLGLRLIYFSYDVKMKEKGDIPEGYSVSREKKERFSLILESASTNQTSMYLCATGRTSGNTIYFGEGSWLTVV.

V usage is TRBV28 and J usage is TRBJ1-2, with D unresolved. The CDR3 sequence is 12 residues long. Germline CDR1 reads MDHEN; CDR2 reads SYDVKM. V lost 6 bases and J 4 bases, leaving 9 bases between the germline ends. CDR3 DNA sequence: TGTGCCAGCAGGGGTAGGAGCTATGGCTACACCTTC. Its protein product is CASRGRSYGYTF.

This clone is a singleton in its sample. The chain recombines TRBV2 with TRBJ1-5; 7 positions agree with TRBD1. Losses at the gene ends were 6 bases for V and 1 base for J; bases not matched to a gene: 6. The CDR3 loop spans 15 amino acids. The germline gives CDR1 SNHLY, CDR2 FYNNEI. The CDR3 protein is CASRRGTVSNQPQHF. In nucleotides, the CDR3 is TGTGCCAGCAGGAGGGGGACAGTAAGCAATCAGCCCCAGCATTTT.

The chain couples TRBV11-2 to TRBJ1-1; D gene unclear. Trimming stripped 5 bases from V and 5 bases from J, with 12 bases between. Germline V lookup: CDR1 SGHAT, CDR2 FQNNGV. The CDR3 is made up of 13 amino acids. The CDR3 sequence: CASSHKTGTEAFF. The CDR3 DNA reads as TGTGCCAGCAGCCACAAGACGGGAACTGAAGCTTTCTTT.

The CDR3 DNA reads as TGTGCCTGGCACAGGGAGAACACCGGGGAGCTGTTTTTT. This translates into CAWHRENTGELFF. The rearrangement uses TRBV30 and TRBJ2-2; TRBD1 might be the D (6 bases). The CDR3 runs 13 residues. Trimming stripped 5 bases from V and 1 base from J, with 8 bases between. Germline CDR1 reads GTSNPN; CDR2 reads SVGIG (reference sequence).

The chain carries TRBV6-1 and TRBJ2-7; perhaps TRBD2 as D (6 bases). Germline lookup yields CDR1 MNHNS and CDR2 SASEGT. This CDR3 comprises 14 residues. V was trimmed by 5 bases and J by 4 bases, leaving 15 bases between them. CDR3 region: CASSNRDLLYEQYF. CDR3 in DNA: TGTGCCAGCAGTAACCGGGACTTACTATACGAGCAGTACTTC.

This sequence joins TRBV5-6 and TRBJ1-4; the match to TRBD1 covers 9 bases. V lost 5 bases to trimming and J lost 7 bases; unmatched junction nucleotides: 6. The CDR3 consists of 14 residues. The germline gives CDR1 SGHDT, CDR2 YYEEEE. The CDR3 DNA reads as TGTGCCAGCAGTTGGGACAGGGTGGCTGAAAAACTGTTTTTT. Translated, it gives CASSWDRVAEKLFF.

This CDR3 is CASGNRGREQFF. In DNA, the CDR3 is TGTGCCAGCGGGAACCGGGGGAGGGAGCAGTTCTTC. The chain is built from TRBV6-5 and TRBJ2-1, with D possibly being TRBD2 (6 bases). The CDR3 extends over 12 amino acids. With 8 bases removed from V and 10 bases from J, the gap between germline ends came to 15 bases. Germline V gene lookup returns CDR1 MNHEY and CDR2 SVGAGI.

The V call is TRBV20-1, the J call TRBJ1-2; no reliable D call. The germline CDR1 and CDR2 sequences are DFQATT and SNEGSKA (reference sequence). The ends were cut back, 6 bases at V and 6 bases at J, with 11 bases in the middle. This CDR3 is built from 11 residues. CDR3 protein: CSAYPVDGYTF. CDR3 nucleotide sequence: TGCAGTGCGTATCCTGTCGATGGCTACACCTTC.

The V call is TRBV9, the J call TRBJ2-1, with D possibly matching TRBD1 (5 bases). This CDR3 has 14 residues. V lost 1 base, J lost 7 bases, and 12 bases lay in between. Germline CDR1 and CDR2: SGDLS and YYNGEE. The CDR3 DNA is TGTGCCAGCAGCGTATTCAGGGTCGGAAATGAGCAGTTCTTC. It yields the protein CASSVFRVGNEQFF.